This record covers a single TCR beta chain. The data originate from a study of shared clonotypes between healthy human individuals. V trimming: 4 bases; J trimming: 5 bases; junction bases outside the gene matches: 7. CDR3 length: 15 residues. CDR1 and CDR2 from the germline V gene are SEHNR and FQNEAQ (reference sequence). The repertoire was sequenced with immunoSEQ multiplex PCR; TCRdb's copy has only in-frame clones and lacks some. In the table there are some 2.4 million clones, approximately 94% of which are singletons. Sequenced sample: naive CD4+ T cells from PBMCs. Subset in this sample: CD45RA+ positively selected. This TCR was sampled from a man younger than 35 in good health. Some clones in this sample may be carry-over from other donors' samples. The chain employs TRBV7-9 and TRBJ1-2; 10 bases align to TRBD1. CDR3: CASSSRTGGEYGYTF. DNA for the CDR3: TGTGCCAGCAGCTCTAGGACAGGGGGGGAATATGGCTACACCTTC.